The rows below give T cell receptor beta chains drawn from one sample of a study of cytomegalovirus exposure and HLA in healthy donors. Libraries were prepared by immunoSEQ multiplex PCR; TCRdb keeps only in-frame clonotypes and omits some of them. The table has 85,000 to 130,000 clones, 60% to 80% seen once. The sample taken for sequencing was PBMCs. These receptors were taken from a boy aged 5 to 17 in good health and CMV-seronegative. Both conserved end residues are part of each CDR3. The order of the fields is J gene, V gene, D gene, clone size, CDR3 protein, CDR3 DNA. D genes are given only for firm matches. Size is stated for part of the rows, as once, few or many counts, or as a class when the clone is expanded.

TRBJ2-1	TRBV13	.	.	CASSFVQEPFDEQFF	TGTGCCAGCAGCTTCGTGCAGGAACCCTTCGATGAGCAGTTCTTC
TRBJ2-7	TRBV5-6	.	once	CASSPRLSSYEQYF	TGTGCCAGCAGCCCCCGCCTCAGCTCCTACGAGCAGTACTTC
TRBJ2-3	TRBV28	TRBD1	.	CASTPPNRGLSTDTQYF	TGTGCCAGCACCCCCCCAAACAGGGGGCTGTCCACAGATACGCAGTATTTT
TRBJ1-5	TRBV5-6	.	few	CASSLGGQFGIRGNQPQHF	TGTGCCAGCAGCTTGGGGGGTCAGTTCGGGATACGTGGCAATCAGCCCCAGCATTTT
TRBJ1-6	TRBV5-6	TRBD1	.	CASSFGAGGEKVSPLHF	TGTGCCAGCAGCTTCGGGGCAGGGGGCGAAAAAGTCTCACCCCTCCACTTT
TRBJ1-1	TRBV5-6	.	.	CAISQRTAARWKGREAFF	TGTGCCATCAGTCAGAGGACAGCTGCGCGATGGAAAGGGCGAGAAGCTTTCTTT
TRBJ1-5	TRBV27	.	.	CASSSGETFNQPQHF	TGTGCCAGCAGTTCGGGGGAAACTTTTAATCAGCCCCAGCATTTT
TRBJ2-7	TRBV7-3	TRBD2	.	CASSSSGSSKEQYF	TGTGCCAGCAGCTCAAGCGGGAGCTCTAAAGAGCAGTACTTC
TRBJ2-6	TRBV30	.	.	CAWSVGGLSSGANVLTF	TGTGCCTGGAGTGTAGGCGGGCTCAGCTCTGGGGCCAACGTCCTGACTTTC
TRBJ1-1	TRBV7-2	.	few	CASKRGPEAFF	TGTGCCAGCAAAAGAGGGCCTGAAGCTTTCTTT
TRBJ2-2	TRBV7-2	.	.	CASSLDRVNTGELFF	TGTGCCAGCAGCTTAGACCGGGTGAACACCGGGGAGCTGTTTTTT
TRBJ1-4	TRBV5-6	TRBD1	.	CASSTGALATNEKLFF	TGTGCCAGCAGCACAGGGGCCCTTGCAACTAATGAAAAACTGTTTTTT
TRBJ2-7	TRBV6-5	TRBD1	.	CASSPSGGSYEQYF	TGTGCCAGCAGCCCATCAGGGGGCAGCTACGAGCAGTACTTC
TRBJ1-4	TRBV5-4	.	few	CASSHPQGTTNEKLFF	TGTGCCAGCAGCCATCCCCAGGGGACAACTAATGAAAAACTGTTTTTT
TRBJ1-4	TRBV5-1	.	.	CASSPFATNEKLFF	TGCGCCAGCAGCCCTTTTGCAACTAATGAAAAACTGTTTTTT
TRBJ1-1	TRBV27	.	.	CASSLIYGTEAFF	TGTGCCAGCAGTTTAATATACGGCACTGAAGCTTTCTTT
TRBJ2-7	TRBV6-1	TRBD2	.	CASMRLAGTYEQYF	TGTGCCAGCATGCGACTAGCGGGAACCTACGAGCAGTACTTC
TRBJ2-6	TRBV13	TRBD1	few	CASSPDRVGANVLTF	TGTGCCAGCAGCCCAGACAGGGTAGGGGCCAACGTCCTGACTTTC
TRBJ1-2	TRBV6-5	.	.	CASSYGEVYGYTF	TGTGCCAGCAGTTACGGAGAGGTTTATGGCTACACCTTC
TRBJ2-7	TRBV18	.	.	CASSPAGSPYEQYF	TGTGCCAGCTCACCAGCGGGATCCCCCTACGAGCAGTACTTC
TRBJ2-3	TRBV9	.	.	CASSVNSGFGSDTQYF	TGTGCCAGCAGCGTAAATTCAGGGTTTGGATCAGATACGCAGTATTTT
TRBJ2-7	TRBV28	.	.	CASSYGQNYEQYF	TGTGCCAGCAGTTATGGCCAAAACTACGAGCAGTACTTC
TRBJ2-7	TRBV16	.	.	CASSHSGSPYEQYF	TGTGCCAGCAGCCATTCGGGAAGCCCCTACGAGCAGTACTTC